This note documents a single T cell receptor (beta chain) sequence. Its antigen is unknown. This record belongs to a study of T cell responses to AZD1222 COVID-19 vaccine. On the study more broadly: Recipients boosted at about 4 weeks or about 12 weeks are pooled.

Germline values: CDR1 SGDLS, CDR2 YYNGEE. The CDR3 spans 15 residues. V was clipped by 2 bases and J by 0 bases, with 11 bases between them. Libraries were prepared by immunoSEQ multiplex PCR; TCRdb keeps only in-frame clonotypes and omits some of them. The data hold about 130,000 clones, with 88% observed a single time. Study-level results: The repertoires were collected only after the peak T cell response. A reported finding is that nearly half of spike-specific TCRs target unmutated variant regions. Spike-specific TCR breadth and depth grew following two AZD1222 doses.

V usage is TRBV9 and J usage is TRBJ1-1; D perhaps matches TRBD1 (6 bases). Sequencing was performed on peripheral blood, taken on day 0 of AZD1222 vaccination. The source is an adult in good health. The CDR3 region has the DNA TGTGCCAGCAGCGTTGGACAGACTATGAACACTGAAGCTTTCTTT. Translated, it gives CASSVGQTMNTEAFF.